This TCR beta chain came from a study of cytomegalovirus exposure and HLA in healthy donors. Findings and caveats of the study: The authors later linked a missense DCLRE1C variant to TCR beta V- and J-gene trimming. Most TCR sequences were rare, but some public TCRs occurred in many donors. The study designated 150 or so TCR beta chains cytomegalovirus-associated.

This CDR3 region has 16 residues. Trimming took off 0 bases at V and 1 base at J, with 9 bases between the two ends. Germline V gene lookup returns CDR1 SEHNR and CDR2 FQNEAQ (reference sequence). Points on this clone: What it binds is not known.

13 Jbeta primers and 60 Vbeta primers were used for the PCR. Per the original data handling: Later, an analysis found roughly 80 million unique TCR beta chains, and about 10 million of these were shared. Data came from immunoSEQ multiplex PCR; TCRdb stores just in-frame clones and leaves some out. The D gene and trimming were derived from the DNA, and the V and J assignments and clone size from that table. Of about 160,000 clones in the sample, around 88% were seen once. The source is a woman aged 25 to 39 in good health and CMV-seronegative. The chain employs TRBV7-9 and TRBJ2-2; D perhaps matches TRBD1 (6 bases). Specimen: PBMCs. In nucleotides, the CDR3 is TGTGCCAGCAGCTTAGCCGGGACACAGAACACCGGGGAGCTGTTTTTT. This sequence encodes CASSLAGTQNTGELFF.